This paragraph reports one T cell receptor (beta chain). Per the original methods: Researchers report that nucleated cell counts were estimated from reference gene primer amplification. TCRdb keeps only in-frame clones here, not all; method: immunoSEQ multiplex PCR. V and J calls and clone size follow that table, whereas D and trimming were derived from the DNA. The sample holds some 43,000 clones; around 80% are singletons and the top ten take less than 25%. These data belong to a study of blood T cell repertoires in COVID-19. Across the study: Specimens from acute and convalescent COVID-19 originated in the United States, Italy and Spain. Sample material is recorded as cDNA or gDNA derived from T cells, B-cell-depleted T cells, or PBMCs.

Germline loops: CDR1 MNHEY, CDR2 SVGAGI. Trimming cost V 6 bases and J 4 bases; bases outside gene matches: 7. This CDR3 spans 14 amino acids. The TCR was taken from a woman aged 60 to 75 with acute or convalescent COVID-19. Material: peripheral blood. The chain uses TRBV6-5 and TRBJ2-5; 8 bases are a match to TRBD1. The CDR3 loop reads CASRPGGSRETQYF. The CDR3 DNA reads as TGTGCCAGCAGACCAGGGGGCTCGAGAGAGACCCAGTACTTC.